This T cell receptor (beta chain) was sequenced in a study of T cell responses to AZD1222 COVID-19 vaccine. Study conclusions and caveats: Donors skewed white British and female; clonal diversity was possibly underestimated. Every sample of the repertoires postdated the peak T cell response. At baseline, just a handful of AZD1222 recipients tested seropositive.

Analysis merged second doses at about 4 or about 12 weeks. CDR1 and CDR2 from the germline V gene are MNHEY and SVGAGI. V was cut by 6 bases and J by 4 bases, with 13 bases left in between. The CDR3 extends over 13 amino acids. Some clones are missing from TCRdb's copy, which holds only in-frame ones; the method was immunoSEQ multiplex PCR. The table lists fewer than 150,000 clones, around 89% of them singletons. A word on this clone: Its antigen is undetermined.

This sequence was found in an adult who received the AZD1222 COVID-19 vaccine. The sample in question was peripheral blood, obtained 28 days after the second AZD1222 dose. The chain couples TRBV6-5 to TRBJ2-7; the D call may be TRBD1 or TRBD2 (5 bases each). The CDR3 DNA reads as TGTGCCAGCAGGACGGGACGGAATTACGAGCAGTACTTC. It codes for CASRTGRNYEQYF.